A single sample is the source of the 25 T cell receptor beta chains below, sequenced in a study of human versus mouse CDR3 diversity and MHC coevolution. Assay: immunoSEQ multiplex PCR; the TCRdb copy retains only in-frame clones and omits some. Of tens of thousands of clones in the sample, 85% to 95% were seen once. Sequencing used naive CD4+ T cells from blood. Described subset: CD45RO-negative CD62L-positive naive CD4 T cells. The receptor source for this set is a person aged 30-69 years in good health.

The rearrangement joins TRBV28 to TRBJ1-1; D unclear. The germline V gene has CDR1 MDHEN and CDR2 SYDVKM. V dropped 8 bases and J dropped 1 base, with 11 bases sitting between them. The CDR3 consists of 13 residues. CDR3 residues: CASFRFSNTEAFF. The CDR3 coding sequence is TGTGCCAGCTTCCGGTTCTCGAACACTGAAGCTTTCTTT.

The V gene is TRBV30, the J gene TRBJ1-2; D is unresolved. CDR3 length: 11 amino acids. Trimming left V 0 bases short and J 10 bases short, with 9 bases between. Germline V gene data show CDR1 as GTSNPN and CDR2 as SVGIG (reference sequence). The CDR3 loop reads CAWSVVGNYTF. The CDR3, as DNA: TGTGCCTGGAGTGTAGTCGGGAACTACACCTTC.

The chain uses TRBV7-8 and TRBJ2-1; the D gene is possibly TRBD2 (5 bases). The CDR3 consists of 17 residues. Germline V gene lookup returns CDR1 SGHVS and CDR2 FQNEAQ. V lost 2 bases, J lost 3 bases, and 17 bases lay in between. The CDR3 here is CASSLPRTRPFYNEQFF. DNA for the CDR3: TGTGCCAGCAGCTTACCAAGGACTCGGCCCTTCTACAATGAGCAGTTCTTC.

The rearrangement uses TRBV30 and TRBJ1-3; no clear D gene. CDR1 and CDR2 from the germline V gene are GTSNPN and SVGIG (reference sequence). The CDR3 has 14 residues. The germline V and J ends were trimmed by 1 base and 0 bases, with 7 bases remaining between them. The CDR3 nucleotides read TGTGCCTGGAGTGAGTGGAGCTCTGGAAACACCATATATTTT. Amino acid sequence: CAWSEWSSGNTIYF.

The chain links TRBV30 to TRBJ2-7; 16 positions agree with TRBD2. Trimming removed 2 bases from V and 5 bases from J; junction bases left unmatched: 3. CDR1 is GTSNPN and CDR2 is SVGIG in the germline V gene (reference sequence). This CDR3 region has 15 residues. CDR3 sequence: CAWSSGTSGGDEQYF. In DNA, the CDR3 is TGTGCCTGGAGTAGCGGGACTAGCGGGGGGGACGAGCAGTACTTC.

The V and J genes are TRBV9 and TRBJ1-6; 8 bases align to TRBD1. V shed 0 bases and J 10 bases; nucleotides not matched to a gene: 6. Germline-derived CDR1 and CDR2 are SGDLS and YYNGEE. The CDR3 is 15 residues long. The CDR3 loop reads CASSVVAGGGSPLHF. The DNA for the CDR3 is TGTGCCAGCAGCGTAGTGGCAGGGGGCGGCTCACCCCTCCACTTT.

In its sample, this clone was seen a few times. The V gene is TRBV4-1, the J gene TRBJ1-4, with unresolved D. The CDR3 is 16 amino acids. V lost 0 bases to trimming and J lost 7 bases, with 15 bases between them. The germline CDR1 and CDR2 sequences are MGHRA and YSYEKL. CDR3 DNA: TGCGCCAGCAGCCAAGATCGGCTCCCAGGAGGTGAAAAACTGTTTTTT. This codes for CASSQDRLPGGEKLFF.

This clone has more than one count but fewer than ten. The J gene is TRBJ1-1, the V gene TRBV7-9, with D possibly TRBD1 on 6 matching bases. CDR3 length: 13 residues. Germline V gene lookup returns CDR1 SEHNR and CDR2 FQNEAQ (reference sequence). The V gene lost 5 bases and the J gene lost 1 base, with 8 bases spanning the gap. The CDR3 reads CASSTQGNTEAFF. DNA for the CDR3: TGTGCCAGCAGCACACAGGGGAACACTGAAGCTTTCTTT.

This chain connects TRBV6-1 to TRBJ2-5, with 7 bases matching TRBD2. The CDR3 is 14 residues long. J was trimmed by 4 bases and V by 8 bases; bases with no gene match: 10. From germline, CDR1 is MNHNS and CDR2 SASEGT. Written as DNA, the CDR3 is TGTGCCAGCGGCTATCCAGGGAGGGGAGAGACCCAGTACTTC. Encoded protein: CASGYPGRGETQYF.

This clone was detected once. CDR3 region: CASISSGSGEQFF. The CDR3 DNA is TGTGCCAGTATCAGTAGCGGGAGCGGTGAGCAGTTCTTC. This sequence joins TRBV19 and TRBJ2-1, with 9 bases matching TRBD2. The CDR3 totals 13 residues. Germline loops: CDR1 LNHDA, CDR2 SQIVND (reference sequence). V dropped 7 bases and J dropped 9; count of bases not matched to a gene: 7.

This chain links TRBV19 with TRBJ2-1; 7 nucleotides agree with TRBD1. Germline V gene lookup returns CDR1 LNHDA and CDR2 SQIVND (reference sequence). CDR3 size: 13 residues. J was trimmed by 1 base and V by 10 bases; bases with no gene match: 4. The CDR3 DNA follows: TGTGCCACCTCAGGGGGTTCCTACAATGAGCAGTTCTTC. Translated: CATSGGSYNEQFF.

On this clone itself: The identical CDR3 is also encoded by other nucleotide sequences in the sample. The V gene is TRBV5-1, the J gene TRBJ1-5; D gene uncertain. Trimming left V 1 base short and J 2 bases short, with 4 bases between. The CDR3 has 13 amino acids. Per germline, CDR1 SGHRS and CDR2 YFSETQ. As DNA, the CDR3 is TGCGCCAGCAGCTTGAGCGGCAATCAGCCCCAGCATTTT. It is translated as CASSLSGNQPQHF.

CDR3 sequence: CASSLGSGGGREKLFF. The CDR3 region has the DNA TGTGCCAGCAGCTTGGGTTCCGGGGGGGGAAGGGAAAAACTGTTTTTT. The chain combines TRBV7-6 with TRBJ1-4; perhaps TRBD1 as D (5 bases). Trimming shortened V by 3 bases and J by 8 bases, and 19 bases separated the two germline ends. This CDR3 comprises 16 residues. CDR1 and CDR2 (germline): SGHVS, FNYEAQ.

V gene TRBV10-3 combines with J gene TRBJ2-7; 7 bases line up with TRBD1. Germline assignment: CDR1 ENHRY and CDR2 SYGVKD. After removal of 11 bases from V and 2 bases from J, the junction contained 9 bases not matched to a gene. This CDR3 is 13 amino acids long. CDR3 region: CAARQGPPYEQYF. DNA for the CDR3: TGTGCCGCCCGACAGGGACCTCCCTACGAGCAGTACTTC.

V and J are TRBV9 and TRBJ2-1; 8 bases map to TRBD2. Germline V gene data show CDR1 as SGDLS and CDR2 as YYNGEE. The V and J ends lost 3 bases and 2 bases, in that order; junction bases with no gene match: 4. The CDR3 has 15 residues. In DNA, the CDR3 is TGTGCCAGCAGCGCGATAGCGGGGCCCTACAATGAGCAGTTCTTC. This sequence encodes CASSAIAGPYNEQFF. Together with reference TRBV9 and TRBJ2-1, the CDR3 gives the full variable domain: DSGVTQTPKHLITATGQRVTLRCSPRSGDLSVYWYQQSLDQGLQFLIQYYNGEERAKGNILERFSAQQFPDLHSELNLSSLELGDSALYFCASSAIAGPYNEQFFGPGTRLTVL.

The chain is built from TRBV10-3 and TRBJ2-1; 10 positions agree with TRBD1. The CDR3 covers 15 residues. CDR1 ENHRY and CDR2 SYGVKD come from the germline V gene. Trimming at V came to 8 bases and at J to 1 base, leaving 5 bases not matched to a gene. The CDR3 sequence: CAIGEDRGSYNEQFF. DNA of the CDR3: TGTGCCATCGGAGAGGACAGGGGGTCCTACAATGAGCAGTTCTTC.

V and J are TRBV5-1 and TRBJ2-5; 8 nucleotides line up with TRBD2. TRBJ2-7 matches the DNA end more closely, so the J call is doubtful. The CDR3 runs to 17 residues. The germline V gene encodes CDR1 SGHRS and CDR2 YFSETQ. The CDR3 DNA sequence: TGCGCCAGCAGCTTGGTCGCTAGCGGGTGGGGATCCTACGAGCAGTACTTC. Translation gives CASSLVASGWGSYEQYF.

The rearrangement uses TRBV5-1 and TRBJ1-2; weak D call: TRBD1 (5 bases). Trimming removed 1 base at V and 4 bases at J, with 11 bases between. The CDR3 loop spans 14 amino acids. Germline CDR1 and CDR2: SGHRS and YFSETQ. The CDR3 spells CASSLTTGGYGYTF. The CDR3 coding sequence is TGCGCCAGCAGCTTGACGACGGGGGGCTATGGCTACACCTTC.

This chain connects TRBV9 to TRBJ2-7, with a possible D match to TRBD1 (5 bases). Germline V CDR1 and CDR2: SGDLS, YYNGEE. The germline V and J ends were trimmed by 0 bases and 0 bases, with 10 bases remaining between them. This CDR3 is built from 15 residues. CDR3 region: CASSVGQRSSYEQYF. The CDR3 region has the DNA TGTGCCAGCAGCGTAGGACAGCGCAGCTCCTACGAGCAGTACTTC.

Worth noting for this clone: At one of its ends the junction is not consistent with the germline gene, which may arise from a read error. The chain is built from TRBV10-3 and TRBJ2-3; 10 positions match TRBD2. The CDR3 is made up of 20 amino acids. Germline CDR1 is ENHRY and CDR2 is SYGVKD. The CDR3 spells CAISPGSGRVYGTSTYTQYF. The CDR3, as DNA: TGTGCCATCAGTCCTGGGAGCGGGAGGGTGTATGGGACAAGCACATATACGCAGTATTTT.

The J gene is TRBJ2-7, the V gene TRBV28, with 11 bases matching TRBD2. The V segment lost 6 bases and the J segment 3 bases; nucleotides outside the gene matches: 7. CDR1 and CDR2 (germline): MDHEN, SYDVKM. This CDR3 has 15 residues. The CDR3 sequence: CASSSTGLADYEQYF. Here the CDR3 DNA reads TGTGCCAGCAGCTCGACGGGACTAGCGGACTACGAGCAGTACTTC.

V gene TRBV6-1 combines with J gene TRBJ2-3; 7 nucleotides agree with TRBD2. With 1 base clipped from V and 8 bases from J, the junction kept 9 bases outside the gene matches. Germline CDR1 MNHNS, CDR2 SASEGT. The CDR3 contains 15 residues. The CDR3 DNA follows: TGTGCCAGCAGTGAAGGAAGGGGAGGGCCAGGTACGCAGTATTTT. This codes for CASSEGRGGPGTQYF.

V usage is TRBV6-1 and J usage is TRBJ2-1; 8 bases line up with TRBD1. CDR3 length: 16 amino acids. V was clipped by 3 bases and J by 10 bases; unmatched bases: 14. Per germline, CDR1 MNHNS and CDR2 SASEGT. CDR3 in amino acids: CASSDLTGATLGEQFF. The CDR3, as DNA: TGTGCCAGCAGTGACTTGACAGGGGCCACCCTCGGGGAGCAGTTCTTC.

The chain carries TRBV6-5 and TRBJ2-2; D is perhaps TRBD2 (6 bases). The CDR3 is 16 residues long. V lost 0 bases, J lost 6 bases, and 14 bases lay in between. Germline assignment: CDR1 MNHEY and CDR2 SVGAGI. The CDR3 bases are TGTGCCAGCAGTTACTCAAGGGTGGGCGGGGCCGGGGAGCTGTTTTTT. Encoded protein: CASSYSRVGGAGELFF.

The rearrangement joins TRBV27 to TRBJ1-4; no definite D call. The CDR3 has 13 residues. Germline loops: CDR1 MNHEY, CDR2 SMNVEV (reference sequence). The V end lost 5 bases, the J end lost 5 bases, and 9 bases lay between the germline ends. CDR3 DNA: TGTGCCAGCAGTGACCCGGGGAATGAAAAACTGTTTTTT. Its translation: CASSDPGNEKLFF.